This entry lists 18 T cell receptor beta chains sequenced from one sample in a study of long-term antiretroviral therapy in people with HIV. The assay, immunoSEQ v3.0, was run at survey level. The table came from immunoSEQ multiplex PCR; TCRdb's copy has only in-frame clones and leaves some out. The data contain 25,000 to 30,000 clones, more than 80% of them singletons. This specimen consisted of unsorted PBMCs, obtained 3 years after starting antiretroviral therapy. The receptors here all came from a man aged 40-55 years with HIV.

The J gene is TRBJ1-5, the V gene TRBV29-1, with D possibly matching TRBD1 (5 bases). Trimming took off 4 bases at V and 4 bases at J, with 14 bases between the two ends. Germline-derived CDR1 and CDR2 are SQVTM and ANQGSEA. The CDR3 spans 14 residues. The chain's CDR3 is CSVVGGDKNQPQHF. The CDR3 nucleotides are TGCAGCGTTGTGGGGGGAGACAAGAATCAGCCCCAGCATTTT.

This chain joins TRBV7-8 and TRBJ1-5; no clear D. This CDR3 contains 16 residues. V lost 5 bases and J lost 2, with 16 bases in between. Per the germline V gene, CDR1 is SGHVS and CDR2 is FQNEAQ. Written as DNA, the CDR3 is TGTGCCAGCAGCGACGCTCGGACGAGTGGCAATCAGCCCCAGCATTTT. Amino acids: CASSDARTSGNQPQHF.

This clone was seen only once. V and J are TRBV2 and TRBJ2-1, with 7 bases aligning to TRBD2. The CDR3 covers 13 residues. Germline CDR1 is SNHLY and CDR2 is FYNNEI. Germline trimming cut 8 bases from V and 3 bases from J; bases unmatched to any gene: 4. The CDR3, as DNA: TGTGCCAGCCGGGGGGAGTTCTACAATGAGCAGTTCTTC. Amino acids: CASRGEFYNEQFF.

The chain joins TRBV14 to TRBJ2-3; D uncertain. Germline CDR1 is SGHDN and CDR2 is FVKESK. V shed 1 base and J shed 8 bases, with 7 bases lying between them. The CDR3 extends over 12 amino acids. The CDR3 DNA sequence: TGTGCCAGCAGCCAAGGGAAGGGTACGCAGTATTTT. Residues: CASSQGKGTQYF.

This clone was observed a handful of times. The chain is built from TRBV6-4 and TRBJ1-3; D is unresolved. Looked up from germline, CDR1 is MRHNA and CDR2 is SNTAGT. The CDR3 covers 14 residues. Trimming took off 0 bases at V and 8 bases at J, with 11 bases between the two ends. CDR3 sequence: CASSDSNIRDTIYF. DNA of the CDR3: TGTGCCAGCAGTGACTCGAACATCCGTGACACCATATATTTT.

This clone was seen only a few times. The J gene is TRBJ2-7, the V gene TRBV19; D is undetermined. Trimming pared 1 base from V and 2 bases from J, leaving 6 bases between. This CDR3 region has 13 residues. Germline values: CDR1 LNHDA, CDR2 SQIVND (reference sequence). CDR3 residues: CASSIGVAYEQYF. CDR3 in DNA: TGTGCCAGTAGTATAGGGGTGGCCTACGAGCAGTACTTC.

The rearrangement links TRBV7-3 to TRBJ2-1, with D possibly being TRBD2 (5 bases). Deletions cut 0 bases from V and 10 bases from J, with 22 bases between. The CDR3 runs 17 residues. In germline, CDR1 is SGHTA, CDR2 FQGTGA. CDR3 in DNA: TGTGCCAGCAGCTTAACCGGCGGGCTAGGACCCACGGGCGAGCAGTTCTTC. Its translation is CASSLTGGLGPTGEQFF.

This clone was counted once. V is TRBV27 and J is TRBJ1-1, with D maybe TRBD1 (5 bases). V was cut by 6 bases and J by 4 bases, with 9 bases left in between. The CDR3 contains 12 residues. The germline gives CDR1 MNHEY, CDR2 SMNVEV (reference sequence). CDR3 sequence: CASRQTATEAFF. The CDR3 region has the DNA TGTGCCAGCAGACAGACAGCCACTGAAGCTTTCTTT.

V gene TRBV14 combines with J gene TRBJ1-3; possibly TRBD1 for D (5 bases). V lost 0 bases and J lost 5, with 14 bases in between. CDR3 size: 16 residues. Germline V gene data show CDR1 as SGHDN and CDR2 as FVKESK. The CDR3 DNA reads TGTGCCAGCAGCCAAGATATTGGGGACTTCAGAAACACCATATATTTT. This translates into CASSQDIGDFRNTIYF.

The chain's CDR3 is CASSSPDRVLSYEQYF. Written as DNA, the CDR3 is TGTGCCAGCAGTTCACCCGACAGGGTGCTCTCCTACGAGCAGTACTTC. The J gene is TRBJ2-7, the V gene TRBV2, with 7 bases lining up with TRBD1. CDR1 and CDR2 from the germline V gene are SNHLY and FYNNEI. V was pared by 5 bases and J by 0 bases, with 10 bases of the junction left unmatched. The CDR3 runs to 16 residues.

The gene calls are TRBV2 and TRBJ2-1, with 10 bases identical to TRBD1. The germline CDR1 and CDR2 sequences are SNHLY and FYNNEI. The CDR3 is 15 residues long. V dropped 5 bases and J dropped 14; count of bases not matched to a gene: 15. CDR3 DNA sequence: TGTGCCAGCAGTACCAGACAGGGGGCTACTAACACAAAGTTCTTC. This translates into CASSTRQGATNTKFF.

The gene calls are TRBV6-1 and TRBJ1-2; no reliable D call. The CDR3 runs 11 residues. Trimming took 5 bases from V and 7 from J, leaving 8 bases between them. Germline values: CDR1 MNHNS, CDR2 SASEGT. In nucleotides, the CDR3 is TGTGCCAGCAGTCGTTGGTCTGGCTACACCTTC. Its protein is CASSRWSGYTF.

The V call is TRBV4-2, the J call TRBJ2-1; 12 nucleotides line up with TRBD2. CDR1 and CDR2 from the germline V gene are LGHNA and YNFKEQ. The CDR3 loop spans 17 amino acids. With 0 bases clipped from V and 9 bases from J, the junction kept 9 bases outside the gene matches. The CDR3 nucleotides are TGTGCCAGCAGCCAAGATCCTAGCGGGAGGGCCTTGGGTGAGCAGTTCTTC. Translated: CASSQDPSGRALGEQFF.

The chain employs TRBV18 and TRBJ2-7; D tentatively fits TRBD1 or TRBD2 (5 bases each). Looked up from germline, CDR1 is KGHSH and CDR2 is LQKENI. V was clipped by 0 bases and J by 7 bases, with 13 bases between them. This CDR3 spans 14 amino acids. Written as DNA, the CDR3 is TGTGCCAGCTCACCACCGGCCGGGGCACGGGAGCAGTACTTC. Translating gives CASSPPAGAREQYF. The complete variable domain, with remaining parts taken from reference TRBV18 and TRBJ2-7, reads NAGVMQNPRHLVRRRGQEARLRCSPMKGHSHVYWYRQLPEEGLKFMVYLQKENIIDESGMPKERFSAEFPKEGPSILRIQQVVRGDSAAYFCASSPPAGAREQYFGPGTRLTVT.

The CDR3 nucleotides are TGTGCCAGCAGTTACCGGCGGGAGAACACTGAAGCTTTCTTT. It translates to CASSYRRENTEAFF. J is TRBJ1-1 and V is TRBV6-5, with D hard to call. The germline CDR1 and CDR2 sequences are MNHEY and SVGAGI. The CDR3 length is 14 residues. V dropped 2 bases and J dropped 1 base, with 8 bases sitting between them.

The chain uses TRBV7-3 and TRBJ2-2; possibly TRBD1 for D (6 bases). V dropped 2 bases and J dropped 0 bases, with 16 bases sitting between them. The CDR3 is 18 amino acids. CDR1 SGHTA and CDR2 FQGTGA come from the germline V gene. The CDR3 region has the DNA TGTGCCAGCAGCTTATTGGACAGAATTTACGCGAACACCGGGGAGCTGTTTTTT. It yields the protein CASSLLDRIYANTGELFF.

The chain couples TRBV27 to TRBJ1-4; no definite D call. V lost 10 bases and J lost 0, with 6 bases in between. The CDR3 totals 12 residues. Germline assignment: CDR1 MNHEY and CDR2 SMNVEV (reference sequence). The CDR3 DNA reads TGTGCCACCCGGACAACTAATGAAAAACTGTTTTTT. Translating gives CATRTTNEKLFF.

This clone was seen just once. The chain employs TRBV11-2 and TRBJ2-3; D remains ambiguous. V lost 4 bases to trimming and J lost 2 bases, with 10 bases between them. The germline gives CDR1 SGHAT, CDR2 FQNNGV. The CDR3 loop spans 14 amino acids. CDR3 in amino acids: CASSSNPVTDTQYF. The CDR3 bases are TGTGCCAGCAGCTCAAACCCGGTCACAGATACGCAGTATTTT.